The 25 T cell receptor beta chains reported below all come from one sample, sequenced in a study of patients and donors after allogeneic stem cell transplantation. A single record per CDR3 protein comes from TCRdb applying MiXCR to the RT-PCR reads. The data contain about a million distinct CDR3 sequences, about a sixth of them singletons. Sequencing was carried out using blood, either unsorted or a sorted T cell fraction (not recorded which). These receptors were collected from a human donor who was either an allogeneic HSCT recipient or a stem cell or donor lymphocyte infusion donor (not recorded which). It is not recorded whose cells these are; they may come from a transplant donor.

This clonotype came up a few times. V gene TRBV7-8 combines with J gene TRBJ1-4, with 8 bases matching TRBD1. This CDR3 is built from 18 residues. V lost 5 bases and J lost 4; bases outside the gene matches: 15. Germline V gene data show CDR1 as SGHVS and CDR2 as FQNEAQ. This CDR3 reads CASSPHRGWTGLNEKLFF. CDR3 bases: TGTGCCAGCAGCCCCCACAGGGGGTGGACAGGGCTTAATGAAAAACTGTTTTTT.

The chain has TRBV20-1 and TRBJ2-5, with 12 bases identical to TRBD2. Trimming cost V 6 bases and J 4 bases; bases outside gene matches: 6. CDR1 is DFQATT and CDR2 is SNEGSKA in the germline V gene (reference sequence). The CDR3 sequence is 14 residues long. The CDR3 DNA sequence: TGCAGTGCAGCACCGGGACTAGCGGGAGAGACCCAGTACTTC. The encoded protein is CSAAPGLAGETQYF.

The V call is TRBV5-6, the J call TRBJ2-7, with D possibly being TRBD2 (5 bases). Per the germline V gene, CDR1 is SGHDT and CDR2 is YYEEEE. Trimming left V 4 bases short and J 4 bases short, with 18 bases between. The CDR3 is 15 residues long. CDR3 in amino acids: CASSPILAGLYEQYF. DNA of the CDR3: TGTGCCAGCAGCCCGATTTTGGCGGGCCTATACGAGCAGTACTTC.

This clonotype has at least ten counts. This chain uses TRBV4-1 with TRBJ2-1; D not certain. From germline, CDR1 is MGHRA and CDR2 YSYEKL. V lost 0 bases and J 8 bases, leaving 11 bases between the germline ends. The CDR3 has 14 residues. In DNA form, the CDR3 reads TGCGCCAGCAGCCAAGATATCCCTGGGGATGAGCAGTTCTTC. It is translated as CASSQDIPGDEQFF.

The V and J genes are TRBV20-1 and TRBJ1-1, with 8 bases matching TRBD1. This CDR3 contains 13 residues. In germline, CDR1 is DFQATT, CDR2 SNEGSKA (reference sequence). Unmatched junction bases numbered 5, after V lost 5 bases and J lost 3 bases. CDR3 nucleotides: TGCAGTGCTCGCGGACAGGGCCACACTGAAGCTTTCTTT. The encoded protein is CSARGQGHTEAFF.

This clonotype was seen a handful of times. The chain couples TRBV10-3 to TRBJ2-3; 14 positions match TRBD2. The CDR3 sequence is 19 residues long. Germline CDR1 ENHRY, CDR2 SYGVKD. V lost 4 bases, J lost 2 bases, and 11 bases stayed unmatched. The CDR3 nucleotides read TGTGCCATCAGTGGGGGGGGACTAGCGGGGGTCCCCTTCACAGATACGCAGTATTTT. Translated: CAISGGGLAGVPFTDTQYF.

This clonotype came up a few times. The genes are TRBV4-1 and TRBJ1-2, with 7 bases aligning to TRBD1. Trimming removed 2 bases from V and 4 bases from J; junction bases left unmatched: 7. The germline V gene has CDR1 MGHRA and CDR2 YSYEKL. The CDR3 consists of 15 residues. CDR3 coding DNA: TGCGCCAGCAGCCAAACCGAGGACAGGACCTATGGCTACACCTTC. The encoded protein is CASSQTEDRTYGYTF.

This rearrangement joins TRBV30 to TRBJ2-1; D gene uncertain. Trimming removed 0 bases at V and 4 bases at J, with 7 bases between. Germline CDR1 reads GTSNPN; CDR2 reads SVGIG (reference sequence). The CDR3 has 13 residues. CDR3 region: CAWSVTTYNEQFF. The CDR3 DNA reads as TGTGCCTGGAGTGTAACTACTTACAATGAGCAGTTCTTC.

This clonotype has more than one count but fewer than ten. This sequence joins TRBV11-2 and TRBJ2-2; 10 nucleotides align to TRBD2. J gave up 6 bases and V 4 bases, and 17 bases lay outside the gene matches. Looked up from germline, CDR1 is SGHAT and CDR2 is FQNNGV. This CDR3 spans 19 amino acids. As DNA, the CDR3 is TGTGCCAGCAGCTCCCTAACCCCGCTAGCGGGAGAAGTAGCCGGGGAGCTGTTTTTT. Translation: CASSSLTPLAGEVAGELFF.

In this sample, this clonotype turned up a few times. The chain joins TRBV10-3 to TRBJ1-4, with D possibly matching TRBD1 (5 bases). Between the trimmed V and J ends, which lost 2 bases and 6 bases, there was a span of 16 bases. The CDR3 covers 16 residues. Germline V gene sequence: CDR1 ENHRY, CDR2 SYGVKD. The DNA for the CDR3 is TGTGCCATCAGTGAGGGCAGCCTGAGGGGTTATGAAAAACTGTTTTTT. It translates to CAISEGSLRGYEKLFF.

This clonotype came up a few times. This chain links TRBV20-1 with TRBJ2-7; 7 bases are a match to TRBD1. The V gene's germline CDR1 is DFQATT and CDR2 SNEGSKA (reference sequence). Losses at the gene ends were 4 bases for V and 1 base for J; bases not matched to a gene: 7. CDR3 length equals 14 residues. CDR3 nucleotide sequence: TGCAGTGCTATTTCAGGGGGTAGTTCCTACGAGCAGTACTTC. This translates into CSAISGGSSYEQYF.

CDR3 sequence: CASYSSAVNTGELFF. The DNA of the CDR3 is TGTGCCAGCTACTCCTCGGCGGTGAACACCGGGGAGCTGTTTTTT. This chain links TRBV6-1 with TRBJ2-2, with D unresolved. The CDR3 extends over 15 amino acids. Trimming took off 8 bases at V and 1 base at J, with 14 bases between the two ends. Germline CDR1 MNHNS, CDR2 SASEGT.

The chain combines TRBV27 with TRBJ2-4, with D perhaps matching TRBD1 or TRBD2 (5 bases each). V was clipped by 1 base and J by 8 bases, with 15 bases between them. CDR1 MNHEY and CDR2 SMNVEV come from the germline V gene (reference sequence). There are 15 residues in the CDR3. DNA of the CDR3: TGTGCCAGCAGTTTATTTGGGGACGGAGGTGACATTCAGTACTTC. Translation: CASSLFGDGGDIQYF.

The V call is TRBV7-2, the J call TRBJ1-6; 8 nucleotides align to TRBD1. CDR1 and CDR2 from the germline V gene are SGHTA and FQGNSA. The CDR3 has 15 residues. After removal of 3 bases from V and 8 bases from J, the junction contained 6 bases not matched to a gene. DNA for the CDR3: TGTGCCAGCAGCTTCTACGGACAGGGCGATTCACCCCTCCACTTT. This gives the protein CASSFYGQGDSPLHF.

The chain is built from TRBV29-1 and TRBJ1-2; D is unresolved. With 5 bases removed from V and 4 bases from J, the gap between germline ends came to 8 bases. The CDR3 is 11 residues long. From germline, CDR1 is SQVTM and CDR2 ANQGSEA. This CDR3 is CSVTGFYGYTF. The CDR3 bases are TGCAGCGTTACGGGGTTCTATGGCTACACCTTC.

CDR3 nucleotides: TGCGCCAGCAGCCCTACAGGGACCCGCTCTCCTTACAATGAGCAGTTCTTC. Its translation: CASSPTGTRSPYNEQFF. The genes are TRBV4-1 and TRBJ2-1; perhaps TRBD1 as D (6 bases). The CDR3 has 17 amino acids. Germline-derived CDR1 and CDR2 are MGHRA and YSYEKL. The V end was cut by 4 bases, the J end by 4 bases, with 20 bases between.

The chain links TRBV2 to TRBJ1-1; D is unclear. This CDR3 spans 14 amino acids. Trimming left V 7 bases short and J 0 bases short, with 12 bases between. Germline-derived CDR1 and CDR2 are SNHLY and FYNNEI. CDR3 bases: TGTGCCAGCACGGTAGTGATGATGAACACTGAAGCTTTCTTT. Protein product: CASTVVMMNTEAFF. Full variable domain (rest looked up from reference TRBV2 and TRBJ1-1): EPEVTQTPSHQVTQMGQEVILRCVPISNHLYFYWYRQILGQKVEFLVSFYNNEISEKSEIFDDQFSVERPDGSNFTLKIRSTKLEDSAMYFCASTVVMMNTEAFFGQGTRLTVV.

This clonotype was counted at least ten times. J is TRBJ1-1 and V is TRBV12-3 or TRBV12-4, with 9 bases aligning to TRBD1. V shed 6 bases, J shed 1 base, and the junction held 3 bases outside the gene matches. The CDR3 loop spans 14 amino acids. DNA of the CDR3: TGTGCCAGCAGACCGGGACAGGGGAACACTGAAGCTTTCTTT. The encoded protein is CASRPGQGNTEAFF.

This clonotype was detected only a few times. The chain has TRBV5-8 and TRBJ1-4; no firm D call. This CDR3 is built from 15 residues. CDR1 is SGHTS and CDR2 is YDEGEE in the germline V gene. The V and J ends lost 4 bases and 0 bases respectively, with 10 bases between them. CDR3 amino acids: CASSVLGATNEKLFF. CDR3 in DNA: TGTGCCAGCAGCGTACTAGGTGCAACTAATGAAAAACTGTTTTTT. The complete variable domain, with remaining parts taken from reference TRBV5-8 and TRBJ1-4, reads EAGVTQSPTHLIKTRGQQATLRCSPISGHTSVYWYQQALGLGLQFLLWYDEGEERNRGNFPPRFSGRQFPNYSSELNVNALELEDSALYLCASSVLGATNEKLFFGSGTQLSVL.

Here the CDR3 DNA reads TGTGCCAGCAGCCCAGGGACTACCCTCTACAATGAGCAGTTCTTC. Translated: CASSPGTTLYNEQFF. This chain links TRBV7-3 with TRBJ2-1, with TRBD2 matching over 7 bases. CDR3 size: 15 residues. J gave up 3 bases and V 5 bases, and 7 bases lay outside the gene matches. Germline V gives CDR1 SGHTA, CDR2 FQGTGA.

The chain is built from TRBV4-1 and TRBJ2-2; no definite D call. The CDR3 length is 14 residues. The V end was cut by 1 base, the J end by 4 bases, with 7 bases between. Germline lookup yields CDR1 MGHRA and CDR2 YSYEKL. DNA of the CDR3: TGCGCCAGCAGCCAAGGGCCTATCACCGGGGAGCTGTTTTTT. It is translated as CASSQGPITGELFF.

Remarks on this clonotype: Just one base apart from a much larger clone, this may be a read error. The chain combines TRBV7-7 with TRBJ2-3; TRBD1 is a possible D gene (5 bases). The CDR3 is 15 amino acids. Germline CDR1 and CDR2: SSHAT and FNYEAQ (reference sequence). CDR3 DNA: TGTGCTAGCAGCTTAGGGCAGAGAACGACAGATACGCAGTGTTTT. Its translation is CASSLGQRTTDTQCF.

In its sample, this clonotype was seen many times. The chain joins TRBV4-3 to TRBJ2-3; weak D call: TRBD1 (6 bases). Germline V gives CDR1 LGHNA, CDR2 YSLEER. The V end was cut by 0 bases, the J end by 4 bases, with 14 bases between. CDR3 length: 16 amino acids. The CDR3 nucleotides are TGCGCCAGCAGCCAAGAACAGGGTCCCCCAGCAGATACGCAGTATTTT. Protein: CASSQEQGPPADTQYF.

The CDR3 DNA follows: TGTGCCAGCAGTGTGGACAGGACCGGGGCGTCTTTGGGCAATCAGCCCCAGCATTTT. This gives the protein CASSVDRTGASLGNQPQHF. This chain joins TRBV2 and TRBJ1-5; 7 bases map to TRBD1. Germline CDR1 is SNHLY and CDR2 is FYNNEI. This CDR3 is 19 amino acids long. J lost 2 bases, V lost 4 bases, and 17 bases had no gene match.

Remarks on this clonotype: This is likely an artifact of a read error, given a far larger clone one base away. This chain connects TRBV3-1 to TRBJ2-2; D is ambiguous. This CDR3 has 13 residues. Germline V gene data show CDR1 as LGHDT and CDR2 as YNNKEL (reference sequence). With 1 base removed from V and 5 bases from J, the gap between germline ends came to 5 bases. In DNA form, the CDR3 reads TGTGCCAGCAGCCAAGGTTGGACCGGGGAGCTGTTTTTT. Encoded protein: CASSQGWTGELFF.